This T cell receptor (beta chain) was recorded in a study of blood T cell repertoires in COVID-19. The V segment lost 4 bases and the J segment 9 bases; nucleotides outside the gene matches: 10. The CDR3 sequence is 16 residues long. Germline V gene sequence: CDR1 SGHNT, CDR2 YENEEA. Some clones are missing from TCRdb's copy, which holds only in-frame ones; the method was immunoSEQ multiplex PCR. Among roughly 30,000 clones listed, 80% to 85% were seen once. This sequence was found in a man older than 75 with active COVID-19. Input material: peripheral blood. The chain joins TRBV11-3 to TRBJ2-1, with 12 bases matching TRBD1. CDR3 in amino acids: CASSSARDRGQGEQFF. The CDR3, as DNA: TGTGCCAGCAGCTCGGCCCGGGACAGGGGGCAGGGTGAGCAGTTCTTC.